This T cell receptor (beta chain) was sequenced for a study of blood T cell repertoires in COVID-19. Participants came from 20 to 25 US areas, aged about 18 to 89 years. Assignments of participants to cohorts depended upon their own reported clinical history. Cohort 3 recovered donors had two negative PCRs, clearance, or symptom resolution. Comments on this clone: Relative to the germline gene, one junction end is altered; a read error may explain this.

Germline values: CDR1 WSHSY, CDR2 SAAADI. This CDR3 contains 13 residues. Here immunoSEQ multiplex PCR was the method, and the copy in TCRdb shows in-frame clones only, minus some. The sample carries about 230,000 clones, around 84% recorded once. This chain links TRBV10-2 with TRBJ1-1; 10 bases match TRBD1. The source of this sequence is a young man who had recovered from COVID-19. The material sequenced was PBMCs or T cells enriched from blood (not recorded which). The CDR3: CAGSGQGVAEAFF. Written as DNA, the CDR3 is TGCGCCGGCAGCGGACAGGGGGTGGCGGAAGCTTTCTTT.